A single sample is the source of the 18 T cell receptor beta chains below, sequenced in a study of blood T cell repertoires in COVID-19. Sequencing was performed with immunoSEQ multiplex PCR; in TCRdb, only in-frame clones are kept and a portion is missing. The sample contains 200,000 to 250,000 clones, around 80% of which appear only once. Sequenced sample: peripheral blood. The receptor source for this set is a woman aged 80 or over with COVID-19, enrolled during active disease.

This chain joins TRBV5-1 and TRBJ2-7, with a possible D match to TRBD1 (6 bases). This CDR3 is built from 15 residues. Between the trimmed V and J ends, which lost 1 base and 2 bases, there was a span of 13 bases. Germline CDR1 and CDR2: SGHRS and YFSETQ. The CDR3 is CASSLFTDRPYEQYF. CDR3 coding DNA: TGCGCCAGCAGCTTGTTCACGGACAGACCCTACGAGCAGTACTTC.

The chain has TRBV5-1 and TRBJ1-4; TRBD1 agrees at 10 bases. CDR3 length equals 18 residues. Trimming took 4 bases from V and 1 from J; bases not matched to a gene: 10. The V gene's germline CDR1 is SGHRS and CDR2 YFSETQ. DNA for the CDR3: TGCGCCAGCAGCCGTACGGGACAGGGGTTAGGAACTAATGAAAAACTGTTTTTT. Translation gives CASSRTGQGLGTNEKLFF. Full variable domain (outside the CDR3, taken from reference TRBV5-1 and TRBJ1-4): KAGVTQTPRYLIKTRGQQVTLSCSPISGHRSVSWYQQTPGQGLQFLFEYFSETQRNKGNFPGRFSGRQFSNSRSEMNVSTLELGDSALYLCASSRTGQGLGTNEKLFFGSGTQLSVL.

This clone was seen once. The chain is built from TRBV19 and TRBJ1-1; D is unresolved. The CDR3 sequence is 14 residues long. CDR1 is LNHDA and CDR2 is SQIVND in the germline V gene (reference sequence). The V end lost 9 bases, the J end lost 0 bases, and 14 bases lay between the germline ends. CDR3 sequence: CASRRGLMNTEAFF. The CDR3 nucleotides are TGTGCCAGCCGTCGCGGCTTGATGAACACTGAAGCTTTCTTT.

This chain links TRBV19 with TRBJ1-2; D call uncertain. The germline gives CDR1 LNHDA, CDR2 SQIVND (reference sequence). The germline V and J ends were trimmed by 2 bases and 2 bases, with 6 bases remaining between them. This CDR3 has 13 residues. CDR3 nucleotide sequence: TGTGCCAGTAGTATAAAACAGAACTATGGCTACACCTTC. Residues: CASSIKQNYGYTF. Complete variable domain (other parts from reference TRBV19 and TRBJ1-2): DGGITQSPKYLFRKEGQNVTLSCEQNLNHDAMYWYRQDPGQGLRLIYYSQIVNDFQKGDIAEGYSVSREKKESFPLTVTSAQKNPTAFYLCASSIKQNYGYTFGSGTRLTVV.

This clone was found a few times. This chain uses TRBV27 with TRBJ1-1, with 9 bases fitting TRBD1. After removal of 5 bases from V and 4 bases from J, the junction contained 5 bases not matched to a gene. The CDR3 is 14 amino acids. Looked up from germline, CDR1 is MNHEY and CDR2 is SMNVEV (reference sequence). CDR3 bases: TGTGCCAGCAGTCGGACAGGGGCAAGCACTGAAGCTTTCTTT. It specifies CASSRTGASTEAFF.

This clone was seen a single time. V and J are TRBV6-2 or TRBV6-3 and TRBJ1-5; 8 bases agree with TRBD1. This CDR3 spans 19 amino acids. Germline V lookup: CDR1 MNHEY, CDR2 SVGEGT. Trimming cost V 4 bases and J 1 base; bases outside gene matches: 15. CDR3 residues: CASSSAGTGFPQSNQPQHF. The CDR3 DNA is TGTGCCAGCAGTTCCGCGGGGACAGGTTTCCCCCAAAGCAATCAGCCCCAGCATTTT.

The CDR3 region is CASSLDSSYGYTF. CDR3 DNA: TGTGCCAGCAGTTTAGACAGCTCCTATGGCTACACCTTC. This rearrangement joins TRBV6-6 to TRBJ1-2, with TRBD1 as a possible D gene (5 bases). The CDR3 runs to 13 residues. The V end lost 4 bases, the J end lost 4 bases, and 10 bases lay between the germline ends. Germline CDR1 is MNHNY and CDR2 is SVGAGI (reference sequence).

With respect to this clone: The sample has other DNA sequences that encode this CDR3 too. The chain combines TRBV12-3 or TRBV12-4 with TRBJ1-2; 9 bases align to TRBD1. The CDR3 spans 13 residues. Trimming at V came to 5 bases and at J to 5 bases, leaving 3 bases not matched to a gene. CDR3 protein: CASSPGQGYGYTF. The CDR3 DNA is TGTGCCAGCAGTCCAGGACAGGGGTATGGCTACACCTTC.

The V and J genes are TRBV28 and TRBJ2-7; the match to TRBD1 covers 9 bases. Germline trimming cut 7 bases from V and 7 bases from J; bases unmatched to any gene: 8. This CDR3 is 13 amino acids long. Germline V gene sequence: CDR1 MDHEN, CDR2 SYDVKM. The CDR3 is CASKGQGREEQYV. CDR3 DNA sequence: TGTGCCAGCAAAGGACAGGGGAGAGAGGAGCAGTACGTC.

The gene calls are TRBV19 and TRBJ1-4; D might be TRBD1 (5 bases). This CDR3 comprises 15 residues. Germline lookup yields CDR1 LNHDA and CDR2 SQIVND (reference sequence). Trimming took 10 bases from V and 3 from J, leaving 18 bases between them. CDR3 sequence reads: CATTQMGQANEKLFF. CDR3 DNA sequence: TGTGCCACTACACAGATGGGGCAAGCTAATGAAAAACTGTTTTTT.

This sequence joins TRBV18 and TRBJ1-4; weak D call: TRBD1 (6 bases). The ends were cut back, 3 bases at V and 4 bases at J, with 12 bases in the middle. This CDR3 region has 15 residues. Germline V gene sequence: CDR1 KGHSH, CDR2 LQKENI. The CDR3 coding sequence is TGTGCCAGCTCACCCGGACAGCCTGTTAATGAAAAACTGTTTTTT. Translation: CASSPGQPVNEKLFF.

The rearrangement uses TRBV2 and TRBJ1-1; TRBD1 is a possible D gene (6 bases). The germline V gene has CDR1 SNHLY and CDR2 FYNNEI. The V gene lost 4 bases and the J gene lost 2 bases, with 8 bases spanning the gap. The CDR3 loop spans 13 amino acids. In DNA form, the CDR3 reads TGTGCCAGCAGTGTGGACAGCAACACTGAAGCTTTCTTT. It yields the protein CASSVDSNTEAFF. Looking up the rest from reference TRBV2 and TRBJ1-1 gives the full variable domain: EPEVTQTPSHQVTQMGQEVILRCVPISNHLYFYWYRQILGQKVEFLVSFYNNEISEKSEIFDDQFSVERPDGSNFTLKIRSTKLEDSAMYFCASSVDSNTEAFFGQGTRLTVV.

The chain uses TRBV28 and TRBJ2-7; no clear D gene. CDR3 size: 11 residues. The germline CDR1 and CDR2 sequences are MDHEN and SYDVKM. The germline V and J ends were trimmed by 6 bases and 5 bases, with 8 bases remaining between them. The CDR3 here is CASSPKNEQYF. CDR3 DNA: TGTGCCAGCAGCCCTAAGAACGAGCAGTACTTC.

As concerns this clone: The same CDR3 can be traced to other DNA sequences in this sample. The genes are TRBV5-1 and TRBJ1-5, with 7 bases identical to TRBD1. Germline V gene sequence: CDR1 SGHRS, CDR2 YFSETQ. The length of the CDR3 is 14 residues. V was clipped by 2 bases and J by 3 bases; unmatched bases: 2. CDR3 in amino acids: CASSLQGINQPQHF. Written as DNA, the CDR3 is TGCGCCAGCAGCTTACAGGGGATCAATCAGCCCCAGCATTTT.

The chain joins TRBV5-1 to TRBJ2-3; D perhaps matches TRBD2 (5 bases). Germline V CDR1 and CDR2: SGHRS, YFSETQ. The CDR3 runs to 15 residues. V lost 4 bases, J lost 0 bases, and 12 bases lay in between. The CDR3 reads CASSKLAPSTDTQYF. The CDR3 bases are TGCGCCAGCAGCAAGTTAGCGCCCAGCACAGATACGCAGTATTTT.

This chain connects TRBV5-1 to TRBJ2-2, with TRBD1 matching 11 bases. The V and J ends lost 3 bases and 6 bases, in that order; junction bases with no gene match: 7. CDR3 size: 16 residues. Germline V lookup: CDR1 SGHRS, CDR2 YFSETQ. The CDR3 region is CASSSNPGQGAGELFF. The CDR3 nucleotides read TGCGCCAGCAGCTCAAACCCGGGACAGGGGGCCGGGGAGCTGTTTTTT.

Points on this clone: The junction departs from germline at one end; a sequencing error may be responsible. V is TRBV6-5 and J is TRBJ1-1, with 8 bases lining up with TRBD1. This CDR3 region has 14 residues. Germline CDR1 reads MNHEY; CDR2 reads SVGAGI. CDR3 in DNA: TGTGCCGGCAGGAGACAGGGGCAGGCCACTGAAGCTTTCTTT. It translates to CAGRRQGQATEAFF.

The rearrangement joins TRBV6-6 to TRBJ1-2, with 7 bases lining up with TRBD1. The CDR3 is 13 residues long. CDR1 and CDR2 (germline): MNHNY, SVGAGI (reference sequence). V lost 6 bases and J lost 8; bases outside the gene matches: 9. The CDR3 region has the DNA TGTGCCAGCAGAAAAGACAGGGCGGTGGGCTACACCTTC. This codes for CASRKDRAVGYTF.